This T cell receptor (beta chain) was identified in a study of technical replicates of blood from a few donors. CDR3 size: 15 residues. The J segment lost 2 bases and the V segment lost 0 bases, leaving 1 base of the junction unmatched. Germline CDR1 and CDR2: MGHRA and YSYEKL. Using immunoSEQ multiplex PCR, the repertoire was profiled, and TCRdb retains in-frame clones only, with some absent. The table shows about 12,000 clones, with about 95% occurring only once. This clonotype originated in a human donor in good health. The V and J genes are TRBV4-1 and TRBJ2-1; 7 bases are a match to TRBD1. Sequencing used PBMCs. The CDR3 DNA sequence: TGCGCCAGCAGCCAAGACCAGGGGGCCTACAATGAGCAGTTCTTC. This codes for CASSQDQGAYNEQFF.